Listed here are 8 T cell receptor beta chains from one sample, sequenced in a study of post-analysis software for immune sequencing data. Whole-study findings and limits: Four or five TRBV segments (TRBV5-6, TRBV5-1 and TRBV20-1 among them) occurred more frequently in patients than in controls.

TCR beta cDNA libraries had unique molecular identifiers. MiXCR, run by TCRdb on the PCR reads, gives a single entry per CDR3 protein. This sample has 600,000 to 750,000 distinct CDR3 sequences; more than 50% occur once, and the top ten carry around 11%. Which antigens these TCRs recognize remains unknown. The sample taken for sequencing was blood. Receptors originate from a girl aged 2-10 years with multiple sclerosis.

The gene calls are TRBV29-1 and TRBJ2-7, with D perhaps matching TRBD1 (5 bases). Per the germline V gene, CDR1 is SQVTM and CDR2 is ANQGSEA. V dropped 7 bases and J dropped 1 base, with 17 bases sitting between them. CDR3 length equals 14 residues. The CDR3 DNA sequence: TGCAGCGCCGAAATCCACAGGCGGTCCTACGAGCAGTACTTC. Amino acid sequence: CSAEIHRRSYEQYF.

This clonotype was seen a handful of times. The chain uses TRBV10-3 and TRBJ2-7; 10 bases align to TRBD2. This CDR3 contains 16 residues. V trimming: 1 base; J trimming: 0 bases; junction bases outside the gene matches: 3. Per the germline V gene, CDR1 is ENHRY and CDR2 is SYGVKD. CDR3 loop: CAISEYSSGSSYEQYF. In DNA, the CDR3 is TGTGCCATCAGTGAGTACTCTAGCGGGAGCTCCTACGAGCAGTACTTC.

The V and J genes are TRBV29-1 and TRBJ2-7, with 12 positions matching TRBD2. The J call is doubtful: the DNA matches TRBJ2-5 better. Germline V CDR1 and CDR2: SQVTM, ANQGSEA. CDR3 length: 17 residues. CDR3 nucleotide sequence: TGCAGCGTTGATGTGACTAGCGGGAGTGTTGGGATAGAGACCCAGTACTTC. Amino acid sequence: CSVDVTSGSVGIETQYF.

The chain uses TRBV6-1 and TRBJ2-1, with TRBD2 matching over 14 bases. This CDR3 has 19 residues. Trimming at V came to 6 bases and at J to 8 bases, leaving 18 bases not matched to a gene. Germline CDR1 MNHNS, CDR2 SASEGT. The CDR3 loop reads CASSGDRRGLAGVADEQFF. CDR3 nucleotide sequence: TGTGCCAGCAGCGGGGACAGGAGGGGACTAGCGGGAGTTGCGGATGAGCAGTTCTTC.

This clonotype was seen a few times. The chain uses TRBV9 and TRBJ1-2; tentative D call: TRBD1 (6 bases). CDR1 is SGDLS, CDR2 YYNGEE, per germline. The V gene lost 0 bases and the J gene lost 1 base, with 10 bases spanning the gap. This CDR3 comprises 15 residues. In DNA, the CDR3 is TGTGCCAGCAGCGTAGTGGACAGACGTAACTATGGCTACACCTTC. Translated, it gives CASSVVDRRNYGYTF.

V usage is TRBV7-9 and J usage is TRBJ1-2, with D unresolved. Per the germline V gene, CDR1 is SEHNR and CDR2 is FQNEAQ (reference sequence). The CDR3 has 13 amino acids. Deletions cut 3 bases from V and 6 bases from J, with 11 bases between. In nucleotides, the CDR3 is TGTGCCAGCAGCTTTTCGGGGAACGATGGCTACACCTTC. It translates to CASSFSGNDGYTF.

The gene calls are TRBV11-2 and TRBJ2-7; 13 positions match TRBD2. Trimming removed 8 bases from V and 5 bases from J; junction bases left unmatched: 6. Germline lookup yields CDR1 SGHAT and CDR2 FQNNGV. This CDR3 spans 14 amino acids. CDR3 sequence: CASRWTSGSHEQYF. CDR3 in DNA: TGTGCCAGCCGTTGGACTAGCGGGAGCCACGAGCAGTACTTC.

Only a few counts were recorded for this clonotype. The chain employs TRBV10-3 and TRBJ2-3; 12 bases map to TRBD1. CDR3 size: 15 residues. CDR1 is ENHRY and CDR2 is SYGVKD in the germline V gene. J was trimmed by 5 bases and V by 7 bases; bases with no gene match: 7. CDR3 in DNA: TGTGCCATCACCTCGGGACAGGGGGCAGGAGATACGCAGTATTTT. It specifies CAITSGQGAGDTQYF.